These T cell receptor beta chains were read from a single sample in a study of graft-versus-host responses after intestinal transplantation. The antigens these receptors bind are not known. Clones were read by immunoSEQ multiplex PCR, and TCRdb kept only the in-frame ones, dropping some. The sample yields around 120,000 clones, approximately 96% seen once. This sample comprised unstimulated CD8+ T cells sorted from spleen or lymph node cells, obtained before intestinal transplant. All receptors come from a human donor who received an intestinal transplant. Each CDR3 is given without its conserved first and last residue.

j_call: TRBJ1-1
v_call: TRBV27
cdr3_aa: ASSPSVGNLRREAF

j_call: TRBJ1-1
v_call: TRBV5-1
cdr3_aa: ASSAGQGLNTEAF

j_call: TRBJ1-1
v_call: TRBV7-8
cdr3_aa: ASSFDRGHTEAF

j_call: TRBJ2-1
v_call: TRBV19
cdr3_aa: ASSRREGRVNEQF

j_call: TRBJ1-2
v_call: TRBV5-1
cdr3_aa: ASSLGRRNYGYT

j_call: TRBJ1-4
v_call: TRBV7-2
cdr3_aa: ASSSQGATNEKLF

j_call: TRBJ1-5
v_call: TRBV27
cdr3_aa: ASSPYRRGHQPQH

j_call: TRBJ1-2
v_call: TRBV4-1
cdr3_aa: ASSPGQGLGYGYT

j_call: TRBJ2-3
v_call: TRBV5-4
cdr3_aa: ASSLGGRGTDTQY

j_call: TRBJ2-7
v_call: TRBV6-5
cdr3_aa: ASSSGSFYEQY

j_call: TRBJ1-1
v_call: TRBV5-4
cdr3_aa: ASSWGVGSDTEAF

j_call: TRBJ2-5
v_call: TRBV5-1
cdr3_aa: ASSLVRGRTQY

j_call: TRBJ1-5
v_call: TRBV19
cdr3_aa: ASRTGSNQPQH

j_call: TRBJ2-3
v_call: TRBV11-2
cdr3_aa: ASSTGNTDTQY

j_call: TRBJ2-2
v_call: TRBV4-1
cdr3_aa: ASSPPWGTGELF

j_call: TRBJ2-3
v_call: TRBV19
cdr3_aa: ASKSGYRTDTQY

j_call: TRBJ1-1
v_call: TRBV5-1
cdr3_aa: ASSFGNTEAF

j_call: TRBJ2-1
v_call: TRBV4-2
cdr3_aa: ASSQAIAGKSYNEQF

j_call: TRBJ2-3
v_call: TRBV9
cdr3_aa: ASSVAGGATDTQY

j_call: TRBJ2-7
v_call: TRBV28
cdr3_aa: ASREAGAWVSYEQY

j_call: TRBJ2-7
v_call: TRBV5-8
cdr3_aa: ASSLGGLEQY

j_call: TRBJ1-2
v_call: TRBV21-1
cdr3_aa: ASSNSGGGDYGYT

j_call: TRBJ2-7
v_call: TRBV5-6
cdr3_aa: ASSSSGRVFSSYEQY

j_call: TRBJ2-2
v_call: TRBV4-3
cdr3_aa: ASSQPPGQVHPTGELF

j_call: TRBJ1-4
v_call: TRBV19
cdr3_aa: ASSGTATNEKLF

j_call: TRBJ2-3
v_call: TRBV9
cdr3_aa: ASSVEGGSSTDTQY

j_call: TRBJ2-1
v_call: TRBV5-3
cdr3_aa: ARSFLFNEQF

j_call: TRBJ2-7
v_call: TRBV28
cdr3_aa: ASSLFSGEQY

j_call: TRBJ2-1
v_call: TRBV28
cdr3_aa: ASTPTSGSSDEQF

j_call: TRBJ2-7
v_call: TRBV30
cdr3_aa: AWSGGNEQY

j_call: TRBJ2-5
v_call: TRBV15
cdr3_aa: ATSRATQTQY

j_call: TRBJ1-4
v_call: TRBV2
cdr3_aa: ARGTEGTQTREKLF

j_call: TRBJ2-1
v_call: TRBV7-3
cdr3_aa: ASSSFPRGNEQF

j_call: TRBJ2-7
v_call: TRBV28
cdr3_aa: ASSFLKFTGGEQY

j_call: TRBJ1-5
v_call: TRBV15
cdr3_aa: ATEDSSNQPQH

j_call: TRBJ2-1
v_call: TRBV6-1
cdr3_aa: ASRGTSGGHIEQF

j_call: TRBJ1-5
v_call: TRBV4-3
cdr3_aa: ASSQEGTSNQPQH

j_call: TRBJ2-3
v_call: TRBV28
cdr3_aa: ASSTTVLSTDTQY

j_call: TRBJ1-1
v_call: TRBV6-5
cdr3_aa: ASGLGLNTEAF

j_call: TRBJ2-1
v_call: TRBV7-9
cdr3_aa: ASSLQNEQF

j_call: TRBJ2-3
v_call: TRBV13
cdr3_aa: ASSLQRSTDTQY

j_call: -
v_call: TRBV5-6
cdr3_aa: ASSLGTGGSYEQY

j_call: TRBJ2-1
v_call: TRBV28
cdr3_aa: ASSLSRLAGGKYNEQF

j_call: TRBJ2-1
v_call: TRBV5-6
cdr3_aa: ASSLVKEQF

j_call: TRBJ2-7
v_call: TRBV4-1
cdr3_aa: ASSQDSQGSYEQY

j_call: TRBJ2-2
v_call: TRBV9
cdr3_aa: ASSEDRLNTGELF

j_call: TRBJ1-5
v_call: TRBV4-1
cdr3_aa: ASSQGAGQPQH

j_call: TRBJ2-7
v_call: TRBV27
cdr3_aa: ASSFGYEQY

j_call: TRBJ2-1
v_call: TRBV9
cdr3_aa: ASSVAEKTSGSYEQF

j_call: TRBJ1-1
v_call: TRBV7-9
cdr3_aa: ASSLRTGGRMNTEAF

j_call: TRBJ2-3
v_call: TRBV7-8
cdr3_aa: ASSTAPRPDSTDTQY

j_call: TRBJ2-7
v_call: TRBV4-3
cdr3_aa: ASSQEWGTGGLYEQY

j_call: TRBJ2-5
v_call: TRBV11-2
cdr3_aa: ASGRLAGRETQY